This T cell receptor beta chain was found in a study of beta chain features in type 1 diabetes. The authors sorted CD4+ naive, central memory, regulatory and stem cell-like memory cells via CD45RO/CCR7/CD25/CD127/CD95/CD27. CDR1 and CDR2 from the germline V gene are KGHSH and LQKENI. The CDR3 is 15 amino acids. Between the trimmed V and J ends, which lost 0 bases and 8 bases, there was a span of 11 bases. Whole-study results and caveats: Shortening that was moderate but significant affected the TCRB CDR3s of Type 1 diabetes patients in all four CD4+ subsets. A closer apparent resemblance between naive, central memory and Treg TCRB repertoires was seen in patients than in healthy donors. Insertions were fewer and deletions more numerous at VDJ junctions in type 1 diabetes patients. Here, the possible influence of HLA type (on TCRB rearrangement) remained unresolved.

Reverse transcribing all isolated RNA meant expressed TCRB transcripts were sequenced. Here immunoSEQ multiplex PCR was the method, and the copy in TCRdb shows in-frame clones only, minus some. The repertoire includes approximately 140,000 clones, roughly 10% of them detected once, and roughly 0.75% sits in the top ten. This clone was observed a few times. Its cognate antigen is unknown. The sequence was obtained from a man aged 25 to 40 with type 1 diabetes. The V and J genes are TRBV18 and TRBJ1-6, with D possibly TRBD1 on 5 matching bases. The sample taken for sequencing was central memory CD4+ T cells from blood. CDR3 sequence (DNA): TGTGCCAGCTCACCACCGGGAGGGGAGGATTCACCCCTCCACTTT. It yields the protein CASSPPGGEDSPLHF.